This entry lists 21 T cell receptor beta chains sequenced from one sample in a study of blood T cell repertoires in COVID-19 (TCRdb year 2020). The method was the immunoSEQ multiplex PCR assay. Not all clones reach the TCRdb copy of this immuneACCESS table, which keeps in-frame sequences only. Checked studies attribute under half of the gap to unresolved V genes and leave the rest unexplained. In all, the sample holds about 79,000 clones, and around 89% of those were seen once. 11% to 15% of the sample rests with the top ten. Sequencing was done on a sample of peripheral blood. Source of these receptors: an older man with active or convalescent COVID-19.

The chain employs TRBV6-5 and TRBJ1-1, with D tentatively TRBD1 (5 bases). The V gene's germline CDR1 is MNHEY and CDR2 SVGAGI. The germline V and J ends were trimmed by 0 bases and 9 bases, with 11 bases remaining between them. The CDR3 spans 13 residues. The chain's CDR3 is CASSYSAGLQAFF. Written as DNA, the CDR3 is TGTGCCAGCAGTTACTCGGCGGGACTCCAAGCTTTCTTT.

This chain links TRBV3-1 (or the pseudogene TRBV3-2) with TRBJ1-3, with a tentative D call TRBD1 (6 bases). CDR3 length: 15 amino acids. V lost 1 base to trimming and J lost 2 bases, with 9 bases between them. CDR1 is LGHDT and CDR2 is YNNKEL in the germline V gene (reference sequence). The CDR3 bases are TGTGCCAGCAGCCAAGTCTACAGGGCTGGAAACACCATATATTTT. This translates into CASSQVYRAGNTIYF.

This rearrangement joins TRBV3-1 (or the pseudogene TRBV3-2) to TRBJ2-5; TRBD2 might be the D (6 bases). This CDR3 comprises 15 residues. From germline, CDR1 is LGHDT and CDR2 YNNKEL (reference sequence). Trimming removed 4 bases at V and 1 base at J, with 13 bases between. The CDR3 sequence is CASSPREAVQETQYF. As DNA, the CDR3 is TGTGCCAGCAGCCCGCGGGAAGCCGTCCAAGAGACCCAGTACTTC.

CDR3 sequence (DNA): TGTGCCAGCAGTTTGCGAGAAGACACCTATGGCTACACCTTC. This sequence encodes CASSLREDTYGYTF. The chain employs TRBV6-5 and TRBJ1-2; D not resolved. From germline, CDR1 is MNHEY and CDR2 SVGAGI. V was cut by 4 bases and J by 4 bases, with 13 bases left in between. The CDR3 covers 14 residues.

The chain combines TRBV2 with TRBJ2-2, with TRBD2 matching 10 bases. The CDR3 runs 16 residues. The J segment lost 6 bases and the V segment lost 4 bases, leaving 8 bases of the junction unmatched. Per germline, CDR1 SNHLY and CDR2 FYNNEI. CDR3 in DNA: TGTGCCAGCAGTGGGGCTAGCGGGAGTGTAGCCGGGGAGCTGTTTTTT. Protein sequence: CASSGASGSVAGELFF.

This clone was counted once. This rearrangement joins TRBV12-3 or TRBV12-4 to TRBJ2-1, with TRBD2 matching over 7 bases. The trim removed 8 bases at V and 3 bases at J, leaving 1 base unmatched. The CDR3 runs 12 residues. CDR3 region: CASGRDYNEQFF. CDR3 sequence (DNA): TGTGCCAGCGGGAGGGACTACAATGAGCAGTTCTTC.

V is TRBV6-2 or TRBV6-3 and J is TRBJ1-1, with TRBD1 identical over 9 bases. Germline trimming cut 2 bases from V and 0 bases from J; bases unmatched to any gene: 13. Per germline, CDR1 MNHEY and CDR2 SVGEGT. The CDR3 extends over 19 amino acids. For the CDR3, the DNA is TGTGCCAGCAGTTACCCTCTCGACAGGGGGAACGTCATGAACACTGAAGCTTTCTTT. Translated: CASSYPLDRGNVMNTEAFF.

J is TRBJ1-5 and V is TRBV27; 8 bases are a match to TRBD1. In germline, CDR1 is MNHEY, CDR2 SMNVEV (reference sequence). Trimming removed 5 bases from V and 6 bases from J; junction bases left unmatched: 9. The CDR3 runs to 15 residues. CDR3 DNA sequence: TGTGCCAGCAGTCCTTACCCAACAGGGGGTCAGCCCCAGCATTTT. Translated: CASSPYPTGGQPQHF.

This clone was recorded a few times. This rearrangement joins TRBV6-4 to TRBJ1-1; TRBD1 matches 7 bases. CDR3 length: 13 amino acids. Germline V gene data show CDR1 as MRHNA and CDR2 as SNTAGT. V lost 5 bases, J lost 3 bases, and 3 bases stayed unmatched. The CDR3 DNA reads TGTGCCAGCAGTTATACAGGGGACACTGAAGCTTTCTTT. This sequence encodes CASSYTGDTEAFF.

The chain carries TRBV7-6 and TRBJ2-5; TRBD1 aligns across 7 bases. With V trimmed by 6 bases and J by 1 base, 5 bases remained unmatched. CDR1 is SGHVS and CDR2 is FNYEAQ in the germline V gene. CDR3 size: 14 residues. CDR3 bases: TGTGCCAGCAGTATAGACAGGGCCCAAGAGACCCAGTACTTC. Protein sequence: CASSIDRAQETQYF. The entire variable domain, with the rest obtained from reference TRBV7-6 and TRBJ2-5, is as follows: GAGVSQSPRYKVTKRGQDVALRCDPISGHVSLYWYRQALGQGPEFLTYFNYEAQQDKSGLPNDRFSAERPEGSISTLTIQRTEQRDSAMYRCASSIDRAQETQYFGPGTRLLVL.

This clone appeared a few times. The rearrangement uses TRBV29-1 and TRBJ2-1; D is perhaps TRBD2 (5 bases). Germline V gene sequence: CDR1 SQVTM, CDR2 ANQGSEA. Between the trimmed V and J ends, which lost 3 bases and 0 bases, there was a span of 12 bases. The CDR3 consists of 15 residues. CDR3 in amino acids: CSVDRPGSSYNEQFF. The CDR3 DNA reads as TGCAGCGTTGACCGGCCGGGGTCCTCCTACAATGAGCAGTTCTTC.

V gene TRBV4-2 combines with J gene TRBJ2-3; 10 bases align to TRBD2. The V gene end was trimmed by 4 bases and the J gene end by 3 bases; junction bases not matched to a gene: 4. CDR3 length: 15 amino acids. Germline V gene sequence: CDR1 LGHNA, CDR2 YNFKEQ. CDR3 nucleotides: TGTGCCAGCAGCCGAGCTAGCGGGGGAACAGATACGCAGTATTTT. Translating it yields CASSRASGGTDTQYF.

This rearrangement joins TRBV9 to TRBJ1-1, with D tentatively TRBD1 (6 bases). Trimming stripped 0 bases from V and 4 bases from J, with 10 bases between. This CDR3 has 14 amino acids. The V gene's germline CDR1 is SGDLS and CDR2 YYNGEE. CDR3 sequence: CASSVGQGGTEAFF. The CDR3 nucleotides are TGTGCCAGCAGCGTAGGCCAAGGGGGCACTGAAGCTTTCTTT.

This clone was observed a handful of times. The chain uses TRBV7-9 and TRBJ2-1, with a tentative D call TRBD2 (6 bases). Trimming took off 4 bases at V and 7 bases at J, with 11 bases between the two ends. The CDR3 spans 13 residues. CDR1 is SEHNR and CDR2 is FQNEAQ in the germline V gene (reference sequence). The CDR3 DNA reads as TGTGCCAGCAGCTCGGGACTCTGGAATGAGCAGTTCTTC. Amino acid sequence: CASSSGLWNEQFF.

The chain recombines TRBV18 with TRBJ2-1; 9 bases are shared with TRBD1. Germline V lookup: CDR1 KGHSH, CDR2 LQKENI. The CDR3 has 16 residues. The J segment lost 2 bases and the V segment lost 5 bases, leaving 7 bases of the junction unmatched. CDR3 coding DNA: TGTGCCAGCTCAAACCCCGGGACAGGGACCTACAATGAGCAGTTCTTC. This encodes CASSNPGTGTYNEQFF. The full variable domain, completed using reference TRBV18 and TRBJ2-1, is NAGVMQNPRHLVRRRGQEARLRCSPMKGHSHVYWYRQLPEEGLKFMVYLQKENIIDESGMPKERFSAEFPKEGPSILRIQQVVRGDSAAYFCASSNPGTGTYNEQFFGPGTRLTVL.

The rearrangement joins TRBV7-3 to TRBJ1-5; 8 nucleotides agree with TRBD1. With V trimmed by 4 bases and J by 2 bases, 4 bases remained unmatched. Germline V gives CDR1 SGHTA, CDR2 FQGTGA. CDR3 size: 15 residues. The CDR3 DNA is TGTGCCAGCAGCTCGACAGGGGTTGGCAATCAGCCCCAGCATTTT. This codes for CASSSTGVGNQPQHF. Looking up the rest from reference TRBV7-3 and TRBJ1-5 gives the full variable domain: GAGVSQTPSNKVTEKGKYVELRCDPISGHTALYWYRQSLGQGPEFLIYFQGTGAADDSGLPNDRFFAVRPEGSVSTLKIQRTERGDSAVYLCASSSTGVGNQPQHFGDGTRLSIL.

This rearrangement joins TRBV6-2 or TRBV6-3 to TRBJ1-4; TRBD1 aligns across 8 bases. The CDR3 runs to 15 residues. CDR1 and CDR2 (germline): MNHEY, SVGEGT. J was trimmed by 5 bases and V by 6 bases; bases with no gene match: 8. The CDR3 sequence is CASSKPGQVNEKLFF. As DNA, the CDR3 is TGTGCCAGCAGCAAGCCGGGACAGGTGAATGAAAAACTGTTTTTT.

This chain links TRBV28 with TRBJ1-5, with D possibly being TRBD1 (6 bases). V was cut by 3 bases and J by 6 bases, with 12 bases left in between. CDR1 is MDHEN and CDR2 is SYDVKM in the germline V gene. This CDR3 has 14 amino acids. CDR3 loop: CASSLQDRVQPQHF. As DNA, the CDR3 is TGTGCCAGCAGTTTGCAGGACAGAGTTCAGCCCCAGCATTTT.

The gene calls are TRBV7-2 and TRBJ2-3, with a possible D match to TRBD2 (6 bases). Germline V gene lookup returns CDR1 SGHTA and CDR2 FQGNSA. V lost 1 base, J lost 6 bases, and 17 bases lay in between. This CDR3 has 16 residues. CDR3 nucleotides: TGTGCCAGCAGCTTAGGGCGGGGTCCCTGGTCGGATACGCAGTATTTT. Amino acid sequence: CASSLGRGPWSDTQYF.

The V gene is TRBV7-2, the J gene TRBJ2-1; 12 bases fit TRBD2. CDR3 length equals 15 residues. The germline V gene encodes CDR1 SGHTA and CDR2 FQGNSA. With V trimmed by 4 bases and J by 5 bases, 3 bases remained unmatched. Written as DNA, the CDR3 is TGTGCCAGCAGCTGGGCTAGCGGGGGGGACAATGAGCAGTTCTTC. It specifies CASSWASGGDNEQFF.

In DNA, the CDR3 is TGTGCCAGCAGTGAAGCGCTTCAACAAGCTGAAGCTTTCTTT. It is translated as CASSEALQQAEAFF. This chain joins TRBV2 and TRBJ1-1; D is undetermined. The CDR3 sequence is 14 residues long. V lost 0 bases and J 6 bases, leaving 11 bases between the germline ends. Germline CDR1 SNHLY, CDR2 FYNNEI.